A selection of T cell receptor beta chains follows, all from one sample in a study of blood T cell repertoires in COVID-19. Measured with immunoSEQ multiplex PCR; TCRdb has only the in-frame clones, and not every one. The sample records a few hundred thousand clones, over 80% being singletons. Sequencing input: PBMCs or T cells enriched from blood (not recorded which). Receptor source: a man aged 25 to 40 who had recovered from COVID-19. Both conserved end residues are part of each CDR3. D genes are given only for firm matches. The size entry is marked missing in some rows and otherwise reads once, few, many or a size class.

CDR3nt,CDR3aa,abundance,v_gene,len,d_gene,j_gene
TGTGCCAGCAGTTACTCACCGGGACAGAAAGGTGAAGCTTTCTTT,CASSYSPGQKGEAFF,-,TRBV6-2/TRBV6-3,15,TRBD1,TRBJ1-1
TGTGCTAGCACCTGGACTAGCGGGATTTTCTACGAGCAGTACTTC,CASTWTSGIFYEQYF,-,TRBV7-7,15,TRBD2,TRBJ2-7
TGCAGTGCTAGAGATAAAGAGACCCAGTACTTC,CSARDKETQYF,-,TRBV20-1,11,-,TRBJ2-5
TGTGCCAGCAGTTACTCGTCCGCGGGGGGCGAGCAGTACTTC,CASSYSSAGGEQYF,-,TRBV6-5,14,TRBD2,TRBJ2-7
TGTGCCAGCAGCAAATTTCGGGGGTACCAAGAGACCCAGTACTTC,CASSKFRGYQETQYF,-,TRBV7-2,15,-,TRBJ2-5
TGTGCCAGCAGCTTAGTAGCGGGATTAGATACGCAGTATTTT,CASSLVAGLDTQYF,-,TRBV7-2,14,TRBD2,TRBJ2-3
TGTGCCAGCAGTTACTTAAGCGGGAGCTCCTACGAGCAGTACTTC,CASSYLSGSSYEQYF,-,TRBV6-5,15,TRBD2,TRBJ2-7
TGTGCCAGCAGCTTAGGTGTCGGCACCCCAGGGCGGAACACCATATATTTT,CASSLGVGTPGRNTIYF,-,TRBV7-8,17,-,TRBJ1-3
TGCGCCAGCAGCCAGACAGGGGCAGGGGAAAAACTGTTTTTT,CASSQTGAGEKLFF,once,TRBV5-1,14,TRBD1,TRBJ1-4
TGCGCCAGCAGCCAAGAACCAACAGGGGGTCTGGACGAGCAGTACTTC,CASSQEPTGGLDEQYF,-,TRBV4-3,16,TRBD1,TRBJ2-7
TGTGCCAGCAGTTTATTGGGAGAAGGAAGCAATGAGCAGTTCTTC,CASSLLGEGSNEQFF,once,TRBV28,15,-,TRBJ2-1
TGTGCCAGCAGCCCACTAGCGGGGGGATATGTTGAGCAGTTCTTC,CASSPLAGGYVEQFF,-,TRBV7-2,15,TRBD2,TRBJ2-1
TGTGCCAGCAGTCGACCGGGACAAATTAACACTGAAGCTTTCTTT,CASSRPGQINTEAFF,-,TRBV7-9,15,-,TRBJ1-1
TGTGCCAGTACGCGGGAGCGGAACTATGGCTACACCTTC,CASTRERNYGYTF,-,TRBV6-5,13,-,TRBJ1-2
TGTGCCAGCAGCTATGGACAGGGTGGAACTGAAGCTTTCTTT,CASSYGQGGTEAFF,-,TRBV5-6,14,TRBD1,TRBJ1-1
TGTGCCAGCAGCCGGCGGACTAGCGGGATCCGGCCCTACAATGAGCAGTTCTTC,CASSRRTSGIRPYNEQFF,-,TRBV7-2,18,TRBD2,TRBJ2-1
TGTGCCAGCAGCCGCGCTAGCGGGGGTAGCACAGATACGCAGTATTTT,CASSRASGGSTDTQYF,-,TRBV7-2,16,TRBD2,TRBJ2-3
TGTGCCAGCAGTCTCCCGGGAGGGGACACTGAAGCTTTCTTT,CASSLPGGDTEAFF,-,TRBV28,14,-,TRBJ1-1
TGTGCCAGCAGCCCCGGCACAGGGTTCGTGCAGAACTATGGCTACACCTTC,CASSPGTGFVQNYGYTF,once,TRBV6-2/TRBV6-3,17,-,TRBJ1-2
TGTGCCAGCAGCCCCCGGACAGGGGGCATTACTGAAGCTTTCTTT,CASSPRTGGITEAFF,-,TRBV7-2,15,TRBD1,TRBJ1-1
TGTGCCAGCAGCCAACAATACGGACAGGCAAATTCACCCCTCCACTTT,CASSQQYGQANSPLHF,-,TRBV3-1/TRBV3-2,16,TRBD1,TRBJ1-6
TGTGCCAGCAGTTTAGTGGGAGGGCCCTACGAGCAGTACTTC,CASSLVGGPYEQYF,-,TRBV28,14,TRBD2,TRBJ2-7
TGTGCCAGCAGTGGACAGGGAGTTTACGAGCAGTACTTC,CASSGQGVYEQYF,-,TRBV3-1/TRBV3-2,13,TRBD1,TRBJ2-7